The rows below give T cell receptor beta chains drawn from one sample of a study of shared clonotypes between healthy human individuals. Repertoires were generated with immunoSEQ multiplex PCR, while TCRdb's copy carries only in-frame clones and drops some. Counted here are more than 1.2 million clones, approximately 98.5% occurring once; the ten biggest clones make up 0.36%. Sequencing used naive CD4+ T cells sorted from blood. The source of these receptors is a young man in good health. Both conserved end residues are part of each CDR3. Fields, in order: clone size, J gene, V gene, CDR3 protein. For some rows the clone size is stated as once, few or many, or as a class when expanded; others skip it.

clone size: NA
J gene: TRBJ1-2
V gene: TRBV5-4
CDR3 protein: CASSVEPGQPEGYTF

clone size: NA
J gene: TRBJ2-7
V gene: TRBV5-1
CDR3 protein: CASSLVAARGSYEQYF

clone size: NA
J gene: TRBJ1-4
V gene: TRBV30
CDR3 protein: CAWRQGVGEKLFF

clone size: NA
J gene: TRBJ2-7
V gene: TRBV5-1
CDR3 protein: CASSLQGVGTSEQYF

clone size: NA
J gene: TRBJ2-1
V gene: TRBV29-1
CDR3 protein: CSAGLKNVDEQFF

clone size: once
J gene: TRBJ1-1
V gene: TRBV10-2
CDR3 protein: CASSEIRNTEAFF

clone size: NA
J gene: TRBJ2-3
V gene: TRBV7-9
CDR3 protein: CASSPLAGLDTQYF

clone size: NA
J gene: TRBJ2-7
V gene: TRBV5-4
CDR3 protein: CASSLEGLTTKQYF

clone size: NA
J gene: TRBJ2-7
V gene: TRBV7-2
CDR3 protein: CASSLLWSLAVTNSYEQYF

clone size: NA
J gene: TRBJ2-7
V gene: TRBV19
CDR3 protein: CASSTPPLGAGYYEQYF

clone size: NA
J gene: TRBJ2-2
V gene: TRBV11-3
CDR3 protein: CASSYTSGNTGELFF

clone size: NA
J gene: TRBJ2-2
V gene: TRBV18
CDR3 protein: CASSPIQGNTGELFF

clone size: NA
J gene: TRBJ1-4
V gene: TRBV28
CDR3 protein: CASRAPGRNEKLFF

clone size: once
J gene: TRBJ2-2
V gene: TRBV18
CDR3 protein: CASSPGAGANTGELFF

clone size: NA
J gene: TRBJ1-1
V gene: TRBV6-1
CDR3 protein: CASSEARGRAEAFF

clone size: once
J gene: TRBJ2-1
V gene: TRBV5-1
CDR3 protein: CASSLGSGTKVGEQFF

clone size: NA
J gene: TRBJ1-2
V gene: TRBV14
CDR3 protein: CASSQASGLRGYTF

clone size: NA
J gene: TRBJ1-1
V gene: TRBV6-5
CDR3 protein: CASSLGAGSTEAFF

clone size: NA
J gene: TRBJ1-1
V gene: TRBV5-4
CDR3 protein: CASSKGGGADSEAFF

clone size: NA
J gene: TRBJ2-1
V gene: TRBV19
CDR3 protein: CASSSPSSGDYNEQFF

clone size: NA
J gene: TRBJ2-1
V gene: TRBV7-9
CDR3 protein: CASSGGRGYNEQFF

clone size: NA
J gene: TRBJ2-4
V gene: TRBV18
CDR3 protein: CASSPGTVLGAIQYF